Presented here are 16 T cell receptor beta chains from one specimen sequenced in a study of CD8 T cells in ankylosing spondylitis (dated by TCRdb to 2016 to 2017). Library preparation was by 5' RACE. The sequencing machine was an Illumina HiSeq 2500. In-frame beta chains were kept once TCRdb had trimmed the public reads at Q25 with fastp and called clones with MiXCR. Every entry covers one CDR3 protein and lists the most common genes and DNA from its rows. The sample table holds under 300,000 distinct CDR3 sequences, of which about 10% were seen once. The top ten clonotypes cover less than 7% of the sample. The source material was blood, either unsorted or a sorted T cell fraction (not recorded which). These receptors were collected from a male donor with ankylosing spondylitis or in good health (not recorded which).

This clonotype was seen at least ten times. This chain links TRBV4-1 with TRBJ2-3; TRBD1 agrees at 8 bases. The V gene's germline CDR1 is MGHRA and CDR2 YSYEKL. This CDR3 comprises 16 residues. The trim removed 2 bases at V and 5 bases at J, leaving 9 bases unmatched. CDR3 amino acids: CASSQPTGARRDTQYF. DNA of the CDR3: TGCGCCAGCAGCCAACCGACAGGGGCGAGAAGAGATACGCAGTATTTT.

The genes are TRBV15 and TRBJ1-5; tentative D call: TRBD1 (6 bases). Germline V gene sequence: CDR1 LNHNV, CDR2 YYDKDF (reference sequence). The ends were cut back, 0 bases at V and 6 bases at J, with 12 bases in the middle. The CDR3 length is 15 residues. For the CDR3, the DNA is TGTGCCACCAGCAGAGAACAGGGTCTAGTTCAGCCCCAGCATTTT. This sequence encodes CATSREQGLVQPQHF.

This clonotype has at least ten counts. The germline gene is not matched at one end of the junction; a read error may be the cause. The chain uses TRBV5-1 and TRBJ2-5; D is unclear. Per germline, CDR1 SGHRS and CDR2 YFSETQ. This CDR3 is 13 amino acids long. The CDR3 here is CASSVLNQETQYF. The DNA of the CDR3 is TGCGCCAGCAGCGTATTAAACCAGGAGACCCAGTACTTC.

This clonotype was seen repeatedly, ten times or more. The chain combines TRBV6-1 with TRBJ1-2; 9 nucleotides match TRBD1. The CDR3 has 14 amino acids. CDR1 and CDR2 (germline): MNHNS, SASEGT. V lost 6 bases, J lost 6 bases, and 8 bases stayed unmatched. The CDR3: CASRISGTGNGYTF. In DNA form, the CDR3 reads TGTGCCAGCAGAATCTCCGGGACAGGGAATGGCTACACCTTC.

This clonotype was detected ten times or more. CDR3 DNA sequence: TGTGCCACCAGCAGAACTACCGGGACAGGGGGATACGAGCAGTACTTC. Its translation: CATSRTTGTGGYEQYF. This chain uses TRBV15 with TRBJ2-7; 11 bases line up with TRBD1. The CDR3 runs 16 residues. Unmatched junction bases numbered 7, after V lost 2 bases and J lost 4 bases. Germline CDR1 LNHNV, CDR2 YYDKDF (reference sequence).

Many counts were recorded for this clonotype. This chain joins TRBV7-8 and TRBJ1-5; possibly TRBD1 for D (6 bases). The CDR3 runs to 17 residues. Germline CDR1 and CDR2: SGHVS and FQNEAQ. V lost 5 bases and J 3 bases, leaving 20 bases between the germline ends. The CDR3 loop is CASSENRVDRPNQPQHF. CDR3 bases: TGTGCCAGCAGCGAGAACAGGGTAGATAGGCCCAATCAGCCCCAGCATTTT.

This clonotype was seen only a few times. The chain links TRBV28 to TRBJ1-1; D might be TRBD1 (5 bases). Germline V gene sequence: CDR1 MDHEN, CDR2 SYDVKM. The CDR3 runs to 14 residues. Trimming left V 3 bases short and J 5 bases short, with 13 bases between. The CDR3 sequence: CASSFLPGGTEAFF. The CDR3 nucleotides are TGTGCCAGCAGTTTTTTGCCCGGGGGAACTGAAGCTTTCTTT. Supplemented by reference TRBV28 and TRBJ1-1, the full variable domain reads DVKVTQSSRYLVKRTGEKVFLECVQDMDHENMFWYRQDPGLGLRLIYFSYDVKMKEKGDIPEGYSVSREKKERFSLILESASTNQTSMYLCASSFLPGGTEAFFGQGTRLTVV.

In its sample, this clonotype was seen many times. The rearrangement uses TRBV29-1 and TRBJ2-7; a weak D match, TRBD1 (7 bases). V was clipped by 6 bases and J by 3 bases, with 9 bases between them. The CDR3 is made up of 11 amino acids. The germline V gene has CDR1 SQVTM and CDR2 ANQGSEA. In nucleotides, the CDR3 is TGCAGCGTGCGGGACAGCTACGAGCAGTACTTC. This codes for CSVRDSYEQYF.

This clonotype appeared many times. V gene TRBV9 combines with J gene TRBJ2-5; 12 nucleotides agree with TRBD2. J lost 3 bases, V lost 3 bases, and 6 bases had no gene match. CDR1 is SGDLS and CDR2 is YYNGEE in the germline V gene. The CDR3 runs to 16 residues. The CDR3 nucleotides read TGTGCCAGCAGCGCGACTAGCGGGGGTTTAGAAGAGACCCAGTACTTC. It translates to CASSATSGGLEETQYF.

This clonotype was counted many times. V gene TRBV5-1 combines with J gene TRBJ2-3; TRBD2 is a possible D gene (5 bases). The length of the CDR3 is 14 residues. Trimming took 0 bases from V and 6 from J, leaving 11 bases between them. Germline-derived CDR1 and CDR2 are SGHRS and YFSETQ. The CDR3, as DNA: TGCGCCAGCAGCTTGGCCGGGGAAGTGGATACGCAGTATTTT. Its translation is CASSLAGEVDTQYF.

The rearrangement joins TRBV28 to TRBJ2-7, with TRBD1 as a possible D gene (6 bases). Trimming took off 3 bases at V and 7 bases at J, with 16 bases between the two ends. Germline CDR1 MDHEN, CDR2 SYDVKM. The CDR3 loop spans 14 amino acids. CDR3 DNA sequence: TGTGCCAGCAGTTTCCGGGACATGGTAAGGGAGCAGTACTTC. Its protein product is CASSFRDMVREQYF.

The chain has TRBV7-9 and TRBJ2-5; D may be TRBD2 (6 bases). Looked up from germline, CDR1 is SEHNR and CDR2 is FQNEAQ (reference sequence). The CDR3 has 14 amino acids. Trimming removed 5 bases from V and 0 bases from J, with 10 bases in between. The CDR3 region has the DNA TGTGCCAGCAGCCGTCTAGCGTACCAAGAGACCCAGTACTTC. It translates to CASSRLAYQETQYF.

This clonotype was seen a handful of times. The chain has TRBV6-2 or TRBV6-3 and TRBJ2-7, with D maybe TRBD1 (5 bases). This CDR3 comprises 12 residues. Trimming took off 6 bases at V and 7 bases at J, with 13 bases between the two ends. Per germline, CDR1 MNHEY and CDR2 SVGEGT. CDR3 amino acids: CASRWGDAEQYF. CDR3 bases: TGTGCCAGCAGGTGGGGCGACGCTGAGCAGTACTTC.

V gene TRBV9 combines with J gene TRBJ2-1; 9 bases line up with TRBD1. The CDR3 length is 14 residues. The V segment lost 3 bases and the J segment 7 bases; nucleotides outside the gene matches: 5. From germline, CDR1 is SGDLS and CDR2 YYNGEE. Here the CDR3 DNA reads TGTGCCAGCAGCGCTGACAGGGGGAATAATGAGCAGTTCTTC. Translating it yields CASSADRGNNEQFF.

The table lists this clonotype with many counts. This chain connects TRBV11-2 to TRBJ2-1; 9 bases line up with TRBD2. Germline CDR1 reads SGHAT; CDR2 reads FQNNGV. This CDR3 contains 15 residues. V dropped 3 bases and J dropped 8; count of bases not matched to a gene: 8. The CDR3: CASSLVGGGADEQFF. The CDR3 region has the DNA TGTGCCAGCAGCTTGGTCGGCGGGGGGGCCGATGAGCAGTTCTTC.

This clonotype was seen at least ten times. The chain joins TRBV5-1 to TRBJ1-1; no reliable D call. V was pared by 4 bases and J by 1 base, with 8 bases between. Germline V gene data show CDR1 as SGHRS and CDR2 as YFSETQ. The CDR3 is 13 residues long. Here the CDR3 reads CASSAFQNTEAFF. Here the CDR3 DNA reads TGCGCCAGCAGCGCCTTCCAGAACACTGAAGCTTTCTTT.